This T cell receptor (beta chain) was observed in a study of siplizumab effects on memory and regulatory T cells. The junction had 10 bases not matched to a gene; V was cut back by 1 base and J by 0 bases. The germline gives CDR1 SGHDT, CDR2 YYEEEE. The CDR3 totals 19 residues. Findings and caveats of the study: Mean Treg-derived proportions of mappable alloreactive CD4+ clones were 68.8% for siplizumab and approximately 25% for controls. Of the alloreactive clones, only a minor fraction mapped to unstimulated subsets. The diversity of naive T cells seemed greater than that of memory cells, and their alloresponse contribution seemed major.

Concerning this clone: Its antigen is unknown.

TCR templates numbering 80,000 to 100,000 were assayed per sample. TCRdb's table, derived via immunoSEQ multiplex PCR, lists solely in-frame clones and lacks some. Among approximately 100,000 clones, around 90% were seen once, and the ten largest hold approximately 0.66%. The sequenced sample consisted of Tregs sorted from blood. This chain joins TRBV5-6 and TRBJ2-6; 7 bases are a match to TRBD1. The clonotype originates from a human donor in good health. DNA of the CDR3: TGTGCCAGCAGCTTGTTGAGGGGGCAACCGCACTCTGGGGCCAACGTCCTGACTTTC. Its protein product is CASSLLRGQPHSGANVLTF.